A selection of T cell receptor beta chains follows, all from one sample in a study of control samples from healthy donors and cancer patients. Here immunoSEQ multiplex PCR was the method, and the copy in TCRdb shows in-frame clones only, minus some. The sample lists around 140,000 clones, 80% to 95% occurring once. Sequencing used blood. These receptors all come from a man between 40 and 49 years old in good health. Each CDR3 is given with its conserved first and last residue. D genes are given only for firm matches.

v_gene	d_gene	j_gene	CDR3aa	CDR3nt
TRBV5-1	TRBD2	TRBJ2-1	CASSLELAGANEQFF	TGCGCCAGCAGCTTGGAACTAGCGGGGGCAAATGAGCAGTTCTTC
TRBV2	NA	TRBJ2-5	CASSERLVEETQYF	TGTGCCAGCAGTGAAAGACTGGTAGAAGAGACCCAGTACTTC
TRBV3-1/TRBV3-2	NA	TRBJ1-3	CASSQPSGNTIYF	TGTGCCAGCAGCCAACCCTCTGGAAACACCATATATTTT
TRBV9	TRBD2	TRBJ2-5	CASSVRGGETQYF	TGTGCCAGCAGCGTACGCGGGGGGGAGACCCAGTACTTC
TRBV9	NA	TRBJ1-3	CASSPKDFPSGNTIYF	TGTGCCAGCAGCCCCAAGGATTTCCCCTCTGGAAACACCATATATTTT
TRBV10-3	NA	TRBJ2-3	CAISEGGRGTDTQYF	TGTGCCATCAGTGAGGGGGGACGAGGCACAGATACGCAGTATTTT
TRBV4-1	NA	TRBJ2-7	CASSQDLDRASEQYF	TGCGCCAGCAGCCAAGATCTGGACCGAGCTTCTGAGCAGTACTTC
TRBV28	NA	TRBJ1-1	CASHTETALEAFF	TGTGCCAGCCACACAGAGACAGCACTTGAAGCTTTCTTT
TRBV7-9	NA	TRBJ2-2	CASSFLVTTGELFF	TGTGCCAGCAGCTTTCTCGTTACGACCGGGGAGCTGTTTTTT
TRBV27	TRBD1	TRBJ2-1	CASGVYRGSDNEQFF	TGTGCCAGCGGAGTCTACAGGGGAAGCGACAATGAGCAGTTCTTC
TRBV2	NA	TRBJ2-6	CASRAPWRFRAGANVLTF	TGTGCCAGCAGGGCACCTTGGAGGTTTAGAGCTGGGGCCAACGTCCTGACTTTC
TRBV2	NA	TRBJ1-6	CASLQGHSPLHF	TGTGCCAGCTTACAGGGTCATTCACCCCTCCACTTT
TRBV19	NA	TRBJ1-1	CASSIWAENTEAFF	TGTGCCAGTAGTATATGGGCAGAGAACACTGAAGCTTTCTTT